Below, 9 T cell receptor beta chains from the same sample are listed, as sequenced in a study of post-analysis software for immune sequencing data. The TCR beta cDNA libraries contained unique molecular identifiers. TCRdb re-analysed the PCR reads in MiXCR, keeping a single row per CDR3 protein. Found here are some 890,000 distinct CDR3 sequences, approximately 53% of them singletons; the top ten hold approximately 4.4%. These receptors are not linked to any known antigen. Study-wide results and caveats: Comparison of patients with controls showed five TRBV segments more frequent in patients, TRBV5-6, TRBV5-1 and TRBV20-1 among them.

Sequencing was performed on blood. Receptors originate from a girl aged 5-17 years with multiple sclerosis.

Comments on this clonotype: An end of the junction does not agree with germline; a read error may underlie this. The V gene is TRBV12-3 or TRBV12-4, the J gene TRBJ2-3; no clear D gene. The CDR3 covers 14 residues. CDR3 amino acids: CASSFGPNTDAQYF. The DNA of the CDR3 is TGTGCCAGCAGTTTTGGACCTAACACAGATGCGCAGTATTTT.

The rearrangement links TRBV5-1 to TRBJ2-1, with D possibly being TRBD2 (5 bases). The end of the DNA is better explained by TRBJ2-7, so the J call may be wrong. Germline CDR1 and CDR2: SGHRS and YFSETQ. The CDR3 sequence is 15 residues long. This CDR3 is CASSLRRSSYNEQYF. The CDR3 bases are TGCGCCAGCAGCTTGAGGAGGAGCTCCTACAATGAGCAGTACTTC.

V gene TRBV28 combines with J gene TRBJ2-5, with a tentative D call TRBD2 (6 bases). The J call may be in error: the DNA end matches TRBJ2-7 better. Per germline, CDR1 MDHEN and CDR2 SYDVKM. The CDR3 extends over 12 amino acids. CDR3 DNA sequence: TGTGCCAGCAGTTTCGGGGGAAGCGAGCAGTACTTC. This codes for CASSFGGSEQYF.

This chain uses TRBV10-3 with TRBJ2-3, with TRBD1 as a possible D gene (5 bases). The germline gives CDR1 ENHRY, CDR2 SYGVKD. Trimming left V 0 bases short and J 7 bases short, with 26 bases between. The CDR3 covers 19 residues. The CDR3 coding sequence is TGTGCCATCAGTGAGTCGAATTCGGACAACCCCCGTGTATTGAATACGCAGTATTTT. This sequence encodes CAISESNSDNPRVLNTQYF.

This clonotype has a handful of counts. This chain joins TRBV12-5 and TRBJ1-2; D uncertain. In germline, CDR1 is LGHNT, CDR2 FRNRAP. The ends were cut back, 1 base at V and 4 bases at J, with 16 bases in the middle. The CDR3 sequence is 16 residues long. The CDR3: CASGLAASGFAYGYTF. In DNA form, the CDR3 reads TGTGCTAGTGGTTTGGCCGCTTCAGGATTCGCCTATGGCTACACCTTC.

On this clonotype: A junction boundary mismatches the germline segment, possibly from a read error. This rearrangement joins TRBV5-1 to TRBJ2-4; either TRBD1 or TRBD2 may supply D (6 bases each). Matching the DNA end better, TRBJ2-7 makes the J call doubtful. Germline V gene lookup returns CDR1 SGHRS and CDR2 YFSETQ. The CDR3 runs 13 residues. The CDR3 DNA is TGCGCCAGCAACTTGGAGGGGGGCCGCGAGCAGTACTTC. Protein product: CASNLEGGREQYF.

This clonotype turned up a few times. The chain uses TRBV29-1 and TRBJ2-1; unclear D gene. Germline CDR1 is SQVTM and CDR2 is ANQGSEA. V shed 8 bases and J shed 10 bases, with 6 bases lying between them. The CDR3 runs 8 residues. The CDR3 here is CSFGEQFF. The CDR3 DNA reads TGCAGCTTCGGGGAGCAGTTCTTC.

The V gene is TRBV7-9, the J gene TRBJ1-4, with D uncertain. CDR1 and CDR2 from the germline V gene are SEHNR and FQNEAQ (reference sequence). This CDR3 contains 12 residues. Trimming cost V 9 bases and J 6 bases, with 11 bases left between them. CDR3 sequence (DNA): TGTGCCAGTAGTAACCGGCATGAAAAACTGTTTTTT. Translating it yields CASSNRHEKLFF.

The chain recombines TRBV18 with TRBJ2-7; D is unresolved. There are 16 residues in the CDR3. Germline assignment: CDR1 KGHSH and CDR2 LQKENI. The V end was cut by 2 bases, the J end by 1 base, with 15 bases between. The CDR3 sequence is CASSPATDTGSYEQYF. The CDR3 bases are TGTGCCAGCTCACCAGCGACGGATACCGGATCCTACGAGCAGTACTTC. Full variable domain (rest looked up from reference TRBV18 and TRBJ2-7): NAGVMQNPRHLVRRRGQEARLRCSPMKGHSHVYWYRQLPEEGLKFMVYLQKENIIDESGMPKERFSAEFPKEGPSILRIQQVVRGDSAAYFCASSPATDTGSYEQYFGPGTRLTVT.